The 5 T cell receptor beta chains listed next were all sequenced from one sample in a study of T cells in Graves' hyperthyroidism and ophthalmopathy. Amplified regions were TCR beta CDR3 sequences from RNA transcripts. TCR CDR3 regions were first amplified by RT-PCR with HTBI primers. TCRdb reprocessed the multiplex PCR reads with MiXCR, giving one entry per CDR3 protein. The table includes more than 600,000 distinct CDR3 sequences, about 15% detected once. Material for sequencing was blood. Receptors originate from a man between 18 and 29 years old with Graves' hyperthyroidism.

The chain uses TRBV20-1 and TRBJ1-6; weak D call: TRBD1 (6 bases). CDR1 is DFQATT, CDR2 SNEGSKA, per germline (reference sequence). V lost 3 bases, J lost 7 bases, and 10 bases lay in between. The CDR3 runs 13 residues. CDR3 residues: CSARDRRNSPLHF. The CDR3 DNA reads TGCAGTGCTAGGGACAGAAGGAATTCACCCCTCCACTTT.

V gene TRBV7-9 combines with J gene TRBJ2-4; 12 bases map to TRBD2. The CDR3 is 17 amino acids. Per the germline V gene, CDR1 is SEHNR and CDR2 is FQNEAQ (reference sequence). Losses at the gene ends were 5 bases for V and 2 bases for J; bases not matched to a gene: 7. The CDR3 DNA is TGTGCCAGCAGCGGACCGACTAGCGGGAGTACCAAAAACATTCAGTACTTC. Its protein product is CASSGPTSGSTKNIQYF. The full variable domain, with the rest looked up from reference TRBV7-9 and TRBJ2-4, is DTGVSQNPRHKITKRGQNVTFRCDPISEHNRLYWYRQTLGQGPEFLTYFQNEAQLEKSRLLSDRFSAERPKGSFSTLEIQRTEQGDSAMYLCASSGPTSGSTKNIQYFGAGTRLSVL.

At least ten counts were recorded for this clonotype. The chain joins TRBV2 to TRBJ2-3; D remains ambiguous. There are 14 residues in the CDR3. V gave up 3 bases and J gave up 2 bases, with 9 bases separating them. Germline V lookup: CDR1 SNHLY, CDR2 FYNNEI. The CDR3 region is CASSDRMITDTQYF. For the CDR3, the DNA is TGTGCCAGCAGTGACCGGATGATCACAGATACGCAGTATTTT. Variable domain in full (rest from reference TRBV2 and TRBJ2-3): EPEVTQTPSHQVTQMGQEVILRCVPISNHLYFYWYRQILGQKVEFLVSFYNNEISEKSEIFDDQFSVERPDGSNFTLKIRSTKLEDSAMYFCASSDRMITDTQYFGPGTRLTVL.

The chain links TRBV9 to TRBJ2-2, with a possible D match to TRBD2 (6 bases). The V end lost 0 bases, the J end lost 0 bases, and 12 bases lay between the germline ends. Germline loops: CDR1 SGDLS, CDR2 YYNGEE. The CDR3 consists of 17 residues. The CDR3: CASSVARGLPNTGELFF. The CDR3 nucleotides read TGTGCCAGCAGCGTAGCTAGGGGACTTCCGAACACCGGGGAGCTGTTTTTT. The entire variable domain, with the rest obtained from reference TRBV9 and TRBJ2-2, is as follows: DSGVTQTPKHLITATGQRVTLRCSPRSGDLSVYWYQQSLDQGLQFLIQYYNGEERAKGNILERFSAQQFPDLHSELNLSSLELGDSALYFCASSVARGLPNTGELFFGEGSRLTVL.

This clonotype has just a few counts. This sequence joins TRBV7-9 and TRBJ1-2; 7 bases align to TRBD1. Per the germline V gene, CDR1 is SEHNR and CDR2 is FQNEAQ (reference sequence). V trimming: 3 bases; J trimming: 8 bases; junction bases outside the gene matches: 9. The CDR3 is made up of 14 amino acids. The CDR3 DNA is TGTGCCAGCAGCTTCGGTTCGACAGGGCGCGGCTACACCTTC. Protein sequence: CASSFGSTGRGYTF. The whole variable domain, filled in from reference TRBV7-9 and TRBJ1-2, reads DTGVSQNPRHKITKRGQNVTFRCDPISEHNRLYWYRQTLGQGPEFLTYFQNEAQLEKSRLLSDRFSAERPKGSFSTLEIQRTEQGDSAMYLCASSFGSTGRGYTFGSGTRLTVV.